This record covers a single T cell receptor (beta chain). Its specificity is unknown. This entry comes from a study of T cell responses to AZD1222 COVID-19 vaccine. Regarding the study as a whole: Donors in the cohort were predominantly white British and more often female, and clonal diversity was possibly underestimated.

Germline V gene lookup returns CDR1 GTSNPN and CDR2 SVGIG (reference sequence). The CDR3 runs 13 residues. V lost 5 bases, J lost 7 bases, and 7 bases stayed unmatched. Here immunoSEQ multiplex PCR was the method, and the copy in TCRdb shows in-frame clones only, minus some. The sample carries 45,000 to 55,000 clones, 84% recorded once. The chain combines TRBV30 with TRBJ1-5, with 8 bases that match TRBD1. The source of this sequence is an adult in good health. Sequenced material: peripheral blood, taken on day 0 of AZD1222 vaccination. CDR3 sequence: CAWGQGLDQPQHF. CDR3 DNA sequence: TGTGCCTGGGGACAGGGACTAGACCAGCCCCAGCATTTT.